The 7 T cell receptor beta chains below all came from one sample that was sequenced in a study of T cell responses to AZD1222 COVID-19 vaccine. This table comes from immunoSEQ multiplex PCR, and its TCRdb copy is limited to in-frame clones, with some not included. The table shows 80,000 or so clones, with 60% to 85% occurring only once. This sample comprised peripheral blood, obtained 28 days after the second dose of the MenACWY control vaccine. The receptors were sampled from an adult who received the MenACWY meningococcal vaccine as a control.

The chain couples TRBV7-9 to TRBJ1-6; D is undetermined. Trimming cost V 5 bases and J 0 bases, with 8 bases left between them. The germline CDR1 and CDR2 sequences are SEHNR and FQNEAQ (reference sequence). The CDR3 has 15 amino acids. The CDR3 sequence: CASSGSSSYNSPLHF. DNA for the CDR3: TGTGCCAGCAGCGGAAGTAGCTCCTATAATTCACCCCTCCACTTT.

The chain couples TRBV3-1 (or the pseudogene TRBV3-2) to TRBJ2-6; D gene ambiguous. V lost 4 bases and J lost 2, with 12 bases in between. Germline-derived CDR1 and CDR2 are LGHDT and YNNKEL (reference sequence). The CDR3 is 16 residues long. CDR3 coding DNA: TGTGCCAGCAGCCCCACAGCTCAGGCTGGGGCCAACGTCCTGACTTTC. Translating it yields CASSPTAQAGANVLTF.

V and J are TRBV19 and TRBJ1-2; D gene unclear. The CDR3 extends over 14 amino acids. The ends were cut back, 9 bases at V and 7 bases at J, with 21 bases in the middle. The germline V gene has CDR1 LNHDA and CDR2 SQIVND (reference sequence). CDR3 DNA sequence: TGTGCCAGCGGTAGGAGGTCAGGCTTGGGTGGCTACACCTTC. Residues: CASGRRSGLGGYTF.

In DNA, the CDR3 is TGCAGCGTTGGGACAACTGAGCTCGGTAGCTATGGCTACACCTTC. The encoded protein is CSVGTTELGSYGYTF. The chain links TRBV29-1 to TRBJ1-2; D may be TRBD1 (5 bases). Per the germline V gene, CDR1 is SQVTM and CDR2 is ANQGSEA. V was clipped by 4 bases and J by 4 bases, with 19 bases between them. This CDR3 is 15 amino acids long.

The V call is TRBV7-2, the J call TRBJ1-1; D is ambiguous. Trimming removed 3 bases from V and 6 bases from J, with 14 bases in between. Germline CDR1 SGHTA, CDR2 FQGNSA. The CDR3 totals 14 residues. The CDR3 sequence: CASSLDGVKAEAFF. CDR3 coding DNA: TGTGCCAGCAGCTTGGACGGGGTGAAGGCTGAAGCTTTCTTT.

The V and J genes are TRBV4-3 and TRBJ1-5; D gene unclear. V was trimmed by 0 bases and J by 3 bases, leaving 3 bases between them. The CDR3 runs to 13 residues. Germline values: CDR1 LGHNA, CDR2 YSLEER. The CDR3 region is CASSQDHNQPQHF. CDR3 in DNA: TGCGCCAGCAGCCAAGATCACAATCAGCCCCAGCATTTT.

The chain uses TRBV15 and TRBJ1-4; D uncertain. The CDR3 sequence is 15 residues long. CDR1 LNHNV and CDR2 YYDKDF come from the germline V gene (reference sequence). Between the trimmed V and J ends, which lost 5 bases and 7 bases, there was a span of 17 bases. CDR3: CATSVQNAAGEKLFF. As DNA, the CDR3 is TGTGCCACCAGCGTGCAGAACGCAGCGGGTGAAAAACTGTTTTTT. Full variable domain (outside the CDR3, taken from reference TRBV15 and TRBJ1-4): DAMVIQNPRYQVTQFGKPVTLSCSQTLNHNVMYWYQQKSSQAPKLLFHYYDKDFNNEADTPDNFQSRRPNTSFCFLDIRSPGLGDTAMYLCATSVQNAAGEKLFFGSGTQLSVL.